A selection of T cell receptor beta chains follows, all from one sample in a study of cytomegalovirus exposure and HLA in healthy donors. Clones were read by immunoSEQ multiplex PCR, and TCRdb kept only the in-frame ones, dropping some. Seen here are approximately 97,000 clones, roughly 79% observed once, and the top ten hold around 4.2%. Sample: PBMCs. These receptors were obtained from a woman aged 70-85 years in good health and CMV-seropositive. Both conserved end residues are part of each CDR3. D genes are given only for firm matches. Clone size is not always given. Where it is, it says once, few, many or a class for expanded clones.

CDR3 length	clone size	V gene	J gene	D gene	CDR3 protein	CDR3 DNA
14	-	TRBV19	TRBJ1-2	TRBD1	CASSINRGEYGYTF	TGTGCCAGTAGTATTAACAGGGGAGAGTATGGCTACACCTTC
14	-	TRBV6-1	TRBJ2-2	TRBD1	CASKRGQSTGELFF	TGTGCCAGCAAGAGGGGGCAGAGCACCGGGGAGCTGTTTTTT
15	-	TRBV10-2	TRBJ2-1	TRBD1	CASRGTGSSYNEQFF	TGCGCCAGCAGAGGGACAGGGAGCTCCTACAATGAGCAGTTCTTC
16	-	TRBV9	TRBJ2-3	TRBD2	CASSVGPSGGTDTQYF	TGTGCCAGCAGCGTAGGGCCTAGCGGGGGCACAGATACGCAGTATTTT
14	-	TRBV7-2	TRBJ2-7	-	CASSLAGANYEQYF	TGTGCCAGCAGCTTAGCGGGGGCTAACTACGAGCAGTACTTC
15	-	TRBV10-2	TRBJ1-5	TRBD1	CASRAGTGGVEPQHF	TGCGCCAGCAGGGCCGGGACAGGGGGTGTTGAGCCCCAGCATTTT
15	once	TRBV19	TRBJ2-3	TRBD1	CASSFRQGSRDTQYF	TGTGCCAGTAGTTTCCGACAGGGGTCGAGAGATACGCAGTATTTT
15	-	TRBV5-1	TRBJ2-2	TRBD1	CASSSGQGGTGELFF	TGCGCCAGCAGCTCGGGACAGGGAGGAACCGGGGAGCTGTTTTTT
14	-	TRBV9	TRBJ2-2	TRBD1	CASSEQGHTGELFF	TGTGCCAGCAGCGAACAGGGGCACACCGGGGAGCTGTTTTTT
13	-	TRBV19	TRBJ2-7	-	CASRKAGIYEQYF	TGTGCCAGTAGGAAAGCCGGGATCTACGAGCAGTACTTC
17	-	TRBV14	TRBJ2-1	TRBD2	CASSQGGSGRIDNIQFF	TGTGCCAGCAGCCAAGGTGGTAGCGGGAGGATTGACAACATTCAGTTCTTC
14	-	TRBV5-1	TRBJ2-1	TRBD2	CASSRGLEGGEQFF	TGCGCCAGCAGCCGAGGACTAGAGGGCGGTGAGCAGTTCTTC
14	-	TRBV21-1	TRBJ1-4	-	CASSKAGRNEKLFF	TGTGCCAGCAGCAAAGCCGGGAGGAATGAAAAACTGTTTTTT
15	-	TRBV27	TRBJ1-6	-	CASTPWGRGNSPLHF	TGTGCCAGCACCCCTTGGGGCAGGGGTAATTCACCCCTCCACTTT
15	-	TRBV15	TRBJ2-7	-	CATSRDSARHYEQYF	TGTGCCACCAGCAGAGATTCGGCCAGACACTACGAGCAGTACTTC
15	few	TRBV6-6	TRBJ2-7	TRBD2	CASSSGTSVFYEQYF	TGTGCCAGCAGTTCCGGGACTAGCGTTTTCTACGAGCAGTACTTC
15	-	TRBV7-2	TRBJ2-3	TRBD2	CASSSTSGSLETQYF	TGTGCCAGCAGCTCCACTAGCGGGAGCTTGGAGACGCAGTATTTT
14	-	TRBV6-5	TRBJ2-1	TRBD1	CASSRTGLYNEQFF	TGTGCCAGCTCTCGGACAGGGCTATACAATGAGCAGTTCTTC
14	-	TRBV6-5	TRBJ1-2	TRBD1	CASNPMDRTDGYTF	TGTGCCAGCAATCCAATGGACAGGACTGATGGCTACACCTTC
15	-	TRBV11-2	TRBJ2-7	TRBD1	CASSLEGQSFYEQYF	TGTGCCAGCAGCTTAGAGGGACAGAGCTTTTACGAGCAGTACTTC
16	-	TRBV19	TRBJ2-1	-	CASSMAGGSSYNEQFF	TGTGCCAGTAGTATGGCAGGGGGGAGCTCCTACAATGAGCAGTTCTTC
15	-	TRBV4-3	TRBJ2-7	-	CASSQGPVGGYEQYF	TGCGCCAGCAGCCAAGGACCAGTAGGAGGCTACGAGCAGTACTTC
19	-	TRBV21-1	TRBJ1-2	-	CASSKEDSTAQIESYGYTF	TGTGCCAGCAGCAAAGAGGATTCGACAGCCCAGATAGAATCCTATGGCTACACCTTC
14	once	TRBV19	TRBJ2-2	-	CASSTRTLTGELFF	TGTGCCAGTAGTACTCGGACACTGACCGGGGAGCTGTTTTTT
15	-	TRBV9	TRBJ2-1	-	CASSVDTGSRDEQFF	TGTGCCAGCAGCGTAGATACAGGTTCAAGAGATGAGCAGTTCTTC
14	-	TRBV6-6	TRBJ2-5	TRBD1	CASSYNRGEETQYF	TGTGCCAGCAGTTACAACAGGGGAGAGGAGACCCAGTACTTC
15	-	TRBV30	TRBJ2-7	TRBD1	CAWSVAGQGAYEQYF	TGTGCCTGGAGTGTAGCGGGACAGGGGGCGTACGAGCAGTACTTC
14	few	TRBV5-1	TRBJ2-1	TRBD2	CASSRAGGRDEQFF	TGCGCCAGCAGCCGAGCGGGAGGGCGGGATGAGCAGTTCTTC
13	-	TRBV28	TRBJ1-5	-	CAAGGGPNQPQHF	TGTGCCGCTGGCGGGGGACCTAATCAGCCCCAGCATTTT
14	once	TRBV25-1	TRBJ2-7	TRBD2	CASSGSGGPYEQYF	TGTGCCAGCAGTGGCAGCGGGGGCCCCTACGAGCAGTACTTC
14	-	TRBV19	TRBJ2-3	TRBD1	CASSWDSRTDTQYF	TGTGCCAGTAGTTGGGACAGCCGCACAGATACGCAGTATTTT
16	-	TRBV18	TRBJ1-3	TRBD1	CASSPGTGAGGNTIYF	TGTGCCAGCTCACCCGGGACAGGGGCCGGTGGAAACACCATATATTTT
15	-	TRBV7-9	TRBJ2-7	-	CASSPFGAPSYEQYF	TGTGCCAGCAGTCCCTTTGGGGCCCCCTCCTACGAGCAGTACTTC
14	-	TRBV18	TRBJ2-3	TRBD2	CASSPGTSADTQYF	TGTGCCAGCTCTCCCGGGACTAGCGCAGATACGCAGTATTTT
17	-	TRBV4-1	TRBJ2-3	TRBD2	CASSQGGLAGVEDTQYF	TGCGCCAGCAGCCAGGGGGGACTAGCGGGAGTAGAAGATACGCAGTATTTT